The 13 T cell receptor beta chains in this list originate from one sample, sequenced in a study of T cell changes during pregnancy in multiple sclerosis. Here immunoSEQ multiplex PCR was the method, and the copy in TCRdb shows in-frame clones only, minus some. There are 55,000 to 80,000 clones in the sample; 90% occur only once, and more than 8% lies in the top ten. Sample: peripheral blood, taken after pregnancy. Source of these receptors: a female donor in good health, enrolled as a control in a pregnancy study.

The chain combines TRBV6-1 with TRBJ2-7; 10 nucleotides align to TRBD1. The junction had 7 bases not matched to a gene; V was cut back by 7 bases and J by 4 bases. Germline CDR1 is MNHNS and CDR2 is SASEGT. This CDR3 has 14 amino acids. Here the CDR3 DNA reads TGTGCCAGCATCGAAAGACAGGGGGCGTACGAGCAGTACTTC. Its protein is CASIERQGAYEQYF.

V is TRBV30 and J is TRBJ2-6; D is unclear. This CDR3 is 15 amino acids long. The V end was cut by 3 bases, the J end by 0 bases, with 9 bases between. Germline CDR1 and CDR2: GTSNPN and SVGIG (reference sequence). CDR3 region: CAWRRDRSGANVLTF. The CDR3 DNA follows: TGTGCCTGGAGACGCGATCGCTCTGGGGCCAACGTCCTGACTTTC.

V gene TRBV6-5 combines with J gene TRBJ1-1; D unclear. The CDR3 runs 14 residues. CDR1 is MNHEY, CDR2 SVGAGI, per germline. The ends were cut back, 4 bases at V and 4 bases at J, with 13 bases in the middle. CDR3 bases: TGTGCCAGCAGTTGGGGTGGAGGTGGCACTGAAGCTTTCTTT. Amino acid sequence: CASSWGGGGTEAFF.

The rearrangement joins TRBV5-1 to TRBJ1-4, with D possibly TRBD1 on 5 matching bases. V was trimmed by 2 bases and J by 4 bases, leaving 12 bases between them. Germline assignment: CDR1 SGHRS and CDR2 YFSETQ. The length of the CDR3 is 15 residues. CDR3 coding DNA: TGCGCCAGCAGCTTTAGTGACAGACTTAATGAAAAACTGTTTTTT. The encoded protein is CASSFSDRLNEKLFF.

The rearrangement links TRBV5-6 to TRBJ2-7, with a weak D call TRBD2 (6 bases). Trimming took 3 bases from V and 3 from J, leaving 10 bases between them. The germline gives CDR1 SGHDT, CDR2 YYEEEE. The CDR3 runs to 13 residues. The DNA of the CDR3 is TGTGCCAGCAGCTGGGGACTCAACTACGAGCAGTACTTC. Encoded protein: CASSWGLNYEQYF.

In this sample, this clone turned up a few times. This chain joins TRBV30 and TRBJ1-2; TRBD1 aligns across 7 bases. CDR1 is GTSNPN, CDR2 SVGIG, per germline (reference sequence). The CDR3 is made up of 14 amino acids. The V segment lost 2 bases and the J segment 4 bases; nucleotides outside the gene matches: 7. The CDR3 reads CAWSFVRGTYGYTF. DNA of the CDR3: TGTGCCTGGAGTTTCGTCAGGGGGACCTATGGCTACACCTTC.

J is TRBJ2-5 and V is TRBV4-1; 7 positions agree with TRBD1. Germline V CDR1 and CDR2: MGHRA, YSYEKL. After removal of 0 bases from V and 9 bases from J, the junction contained 13 bases not matched to a gene. CDR3 length: 16 residues. The CDR3 protein is CASSQEIEQGQRSQYF. In DNA form, the CDR3 reads TGCGCCAGCAGCCAAGAAATAGAACAGGGGCAGCGGTCCCAGTACTTC.

The V and J genes are TRBV18 and TRBJ2-7; 11 bases are shared with TRBD1. Germline CDR1 is KGHSH and CDR2 is LQKENI. The CDR3 sequence is 15 residues long. Germline trimming cut 5 bases from V and 3 bases from J; bases unmatched to any gene: 6. The CDR3 sequence: CASSGRDRGDYEQYF. CDR3 nucleotide sequence: TGTGCCAGCTCAGGCCGGGACAGGGGGGACTACGAGCAGTACTTC.

This chain uses TRBV19 with TRBJ2-2; D may be TRBD2 (5 bases). The CDR3 is made up of 14 amino acids. Germline V gene data show CDR1 as LNHDA and CDR2 as SQIVND (reference sequence). V lost 3 bases to trimming and J lost 6 bases, with 11 bases between them. The DNA for the CDR3 is TGTGCCAGTAGTATCATCGTCGGGGCCGGGGAGCTGTTTTTT. It is translated as CASSIIVGAGELFF.

The CDR3 bases are TGTGCCTGGAGTATGGGACAGCGGGTAGGTACTGAAGCTTTCTTT. Amino acid sequence: CAWSMGQRVGTEAFF. The genes are TRBV30 and TRBJ1-1, with 7 bases that match TRBD1. J lost 5 bases, V lost 2 bases, and 11 bases had no gene match. Germline V gene lookup returns CDR1 GTSNPN and CDR2 SVGIG (reference sequence). The CDR3 extends over 15 amino acids.

This sequence joins TRBV5-6 and TRBJ1-3, with D perhaps matching TRBD1 (6 bases). Germline-derived CDR1 and CDR2 are SGHDT and YYEEEE. This CDR3 has 18 residues. V lost 2 bases to trimming and J lost 0 bases, with 18 bases between them. Written as DNA, the CDR3 is TGTGCCAGCAGCTTCATCGACAGGACACCGAGCTCTGGAAACACCATATATTTT. Its translation: CASSFIDRTPSSGNTIYF.

There are a few counts of this clone. The genes are TRBV21-1 and TRBJ2-7; the tabulated D call, TRBD2, remains unverified against the DNA. TRBV21-1 has pseudogene status. The CDR3 sequence is 16 residues long. The CDR3 protein is CASSISVAGGPYEQYF. The DNA for the CDR3 is TGTGCCAGCAGCATCTCGGTAGCGGGGGGCCCCTACGAGCAGTACTTC.

This chain connects TRBV7-2 to TRBJ1-2; no clear D gene. This CDR3 has 16 amino acids. Germline V gene data show CDR1 as SGHTA and CDR2 as FQGNSA. V was shortened by 3 bases and J by 0 bases, with 14 bases between the two germline ends. In DNA form, the CDR3 reads TGTGCCAGCAGCTTGGGCCCGAAAGAAACTAACTATGGCTACACCTTC. Protein sequence: CASSLGPKETNYGYTF.